Listed below are T cell receptor beta chains from one sample, sequenced in a study of shared clonotypes between healthy human individuals. Profiled with immunoSEQ multiplex PCR; TCRdb holds only in-frame clones, not every one. The sample carries 1.6 million or so clones, approximately 98.5% recorded once. Sequenced: naive CD4+ T cells sorted from blood. The receptors stem from a man aged 30 to 45 in good health. Each CDR3 is given with its conserved first and last residue. D genes are given only for firm matches. Clone size appears in some rows only: once, few, many, or a class for an expanded clone.

TRBD2,TRBJ2-1,16,TRBV4-1,-,CASSQEPSGLYNEQFF
-,TRBJ2-3,12,TRBV10-3,-,CAIRRDSDTQYF
TRBD2,TRBJ2-4,15,TRBV5-6,-,CASSFISAGENIQYF
TRBD1,TRBJ1-2,13,TRBV6-1,-,CASRTGTAYGYTF
-,TRBJ1-5,14,TRBV11-2,-,CASSLDLVAQPQHF
-,TRBJ2-1,13,TRBV5-1,-,CASSPPSHNEQFF
TRBD2,TRBJ2-1,13,TRBV29-1,-,CSVEAGGPHEQFF
-,TRBJ2-7,15,TRBV11-2,once,CASSFNGAGAYEQYF
-,TRBJ2-7,14,TRBV5-1,-,CASSRPGRSYEQYF
-,TRBJ1-3,17,TRBV5-1,-,CASSLATPDITGNTIYF
TRBD2,TRBJ2-6,17,TRBV5-1,-,CASSLGLAGAGANVLTF
-,TRBJ1-5,13,TRBV6-5,-,CASSYSWEQPQHF
-,TRBJ2-7,15,TRBV18,once,CASSLGQSPSYEQYF
TRBD2,TRBJ2-1,17,TRBV4-1,-,CASSQSAPLAGVNEQFF
TRBD2,TRBJ2-5,16,TRBV5-4,-,CASSPKTSGRTETQYF
-,TRBJ2-7,13,TRBV6-5,-,CASTGRDHYEQYF
-,TRBJ2-2,14,TRBV7-9,-,CASSPRAHTGELFF
-,TRBJ1-1,14,TRBV29-1,-,CSARPSGWNTEAFF
-,TRBJ1-5,17,TRBV2,-,CASSDLGQGSINQPQHF
-,TRBJ2-2,15,TRBV18,-,CASSTGLLNTGELFF
-,TRBJ2-6,16,TRBV9,-,CASSVDPLSGANVLTF
-,TRBJ2-5,13,TRBV7-2,-,CASSLARGETQYF
-,TRBJ2-1,15,TRBV19,-,CASSIVGVGYNEQFF
TRBD2,TRBJ2-7,15,TRBV5-6,-,CASSPGGRASFEQYF
-,TRBJ1-5,14,TRBV7-8,-,CASSLVKGLEPQHF
-,TRBJ2-1,14,TRBV27,-,CASSSPATYNEQFF
TRBD1,TRBJ2-2,17,TRBV27,-,CASSYSRTGANTGELFF
-,TRBJ2-1,14,TRBV14,-,CASNFGGPDGPQFF
-,TRBJ1-1,13,TRBV18,-,CASSPDSLPEAFF
-,TRBJ2-4,17,TRBV2,-,CASSTDREGFAKNIQYF